What follows are 5 T cell receptor beta chains derived from one specimen sequenced in a study of spatial heterogeneity in lung cancer. Sample time point: blood at routine non-recurrence follow-up after resection. MiXCR, run by TCRdb on the 5' RACE reads, gives a single entry per CDR3 protein. The sample consists of roughly 70,000 distinct CDR3 sequences, 7.5% to 10% of them appearing once. The sequencing here drew on PBMCs, taken at follow-up. The receptors shown here come from a female donor with early-stage non-small cell lung cancer.

This clonotype was seen at least ten times. The chain couples TRBV19 to TRBJ2-1; D is ambiguous. V was shortened by 1 base and J by 3 bases, with 7 bases between the two germline ends. Per germline, CDR1 LNHDA and CDR2 SQIVND (reference sequence). CDR3 length equals 14 residues. This CDR3 reads CASSIGSFYNEQFF. CDR3 nucleotides: TGTGCCAGTAGTATAGGCAGCTTCTACAATGAGCAGTTCTTC.

This clonotype has ten or more counts. The CDR3: CASSLRDDSYNEQFF. In nucleotides, the CDR3 is TGTGCCAGCAGTCTCCGGGACGACTCCTACAATGAGCAGTTCTTC. This sequence joins TRBV6-6 and TRBJ2-1; TRBD1 or TRBD2 may be the D gene (5 bases each). CDR1 is MNHNY and CDR2 is SVGAGI in the germline V gene (reference sequence). The V end lost 5 bases, the J end lost 0 bases, and 11 bases lay between the germline ends. The CDR3 sequence is 15 residues long.

In the case of this clonotype: With a much larger clone just one base away, this may be a read error. The rearrangement links TRBV7-2 to TRBJ2-1, with D possibly being TRBD2 (6 bases). Germline V gene lookup returns CDR1 SGHTA and CDR2 FQGNSA. The CDR3 is made up of 15 amino acids. In DNA form, the CDR3 reads TGTGCCAGCAGCGGGGGGTCCGCTTCCTACAATGAGCAGTCCTTC. Translation gives CASSGGSASYNEQSF.

In its sample, this clonotype was seen many times. This chain links TRBV10-3 with TRBJ2-1, with D perhaps TRBD2 (6 bases). With 4 bases removed from V and 0 bases from J, the gap between germline ends came to 13 bases. This CDR3 comprises 16 residues. Germline CDR1 reads ENHRY; CDR2 reads SYGVKD. The CDR3 sequence: CAISAIKTSSYNEQFF. The CDR3 nucleotides read TGTGCCATCAGTGCAATAAAGACTAGCTCCTACAATGAGCAGTTCTTC.

Ten or more counts support this clonotype. The chain has TRBV11-2 and TRBJ2-1; D ambiguous. Germline V gene lookup returns CDR1 SGHAT and CDR2 FQNNGV. The CDR3 is 13 amino acids. Trimming took 1 base from V and 6 from J, leaving 7 bases between them. The CDR3 sequence is CASSLGRVNEQFF. Written as DNA, the CDR3 is TGTGCCAGCAGCTTAGGACGGGTCAATGAGCAGTTCTTC. Full variable domain (rest looked up from reference TRBV11-2 and TRBJ2-1): EAGVAQSPRYKIIEKRQSVAFWCNPISGHATLYWYQQILGQGPKLLIQFQNNGVVDDSQLPKDRFSAERLKGVDSTLKIQPAKLEDSAVYLCASSLGRVNEQFFGPGTRLTVL.